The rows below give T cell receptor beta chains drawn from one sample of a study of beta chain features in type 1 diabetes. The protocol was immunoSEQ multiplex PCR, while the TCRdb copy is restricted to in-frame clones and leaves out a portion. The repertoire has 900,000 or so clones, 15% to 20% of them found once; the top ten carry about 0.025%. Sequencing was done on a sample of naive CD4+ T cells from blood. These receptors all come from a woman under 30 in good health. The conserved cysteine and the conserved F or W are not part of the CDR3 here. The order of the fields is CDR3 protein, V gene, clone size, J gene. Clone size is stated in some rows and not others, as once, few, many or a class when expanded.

cdr3_aa: ASSLGQGVGETQY
v_call: TRBV11-2
clone_size: -
j_call: TRBJ2-5

cdr3_aa: ASSPGQANSGNTIY
v_call: TRBV18
clone_size: -
j_call: TRBJ1-3

cdr3_aa: ASSFGVLRTRSSYNEQF
v_call: TRBV11-2
clone_size: few
j_call: TRBJ2-1

cdr3_aa: ASSPQGARETQY
v_call: TRBV6-5
clone_size: -
j_call: TRBJ2-5

cdr3_aa: ASSVGGIYYGYT
v_call: TRBV6-5
clone_size: -
j_call: TRBJ1-2

cdr3_aa: ASNRRRSGANVLT
v_call: TRBV28
clone_size: few
j_call: TRBJ2-6

cdr3_aa: ASSLSAPVAGWSTQY
v_call: TRBV7-2
clone_size: -
j_call: TRBJ2-5

cdr3_aa: ASSSGLAGGYEQY
v_call: TRBV19
clone_size: -
j_call: TRBJ2-7

cdr3_aa: ASSLSGNTEAF
v_call: TRBV7-2
clone_size: -
j_call: TRBJ1-1

cdr3_aa: ASRLGSGRVNEQF
v_call: TRBV27
clone_size: few
j_call: TRBJ2-1

cdr3_aa: ASRGTSVGTGELF
v_call: TRBV27
clone_size: -
j_call: TRBJ2-2

cdr3_aa: ASSQVVTGGPHEQF
v_call: TRBV4-3
clone_size: -
j_call: TRBJ2-1

cdr3_aa: ATWGIRTGGQPQH
v_call: TRBV6-6
clone_size: -
j_call: TRBJ1-5

cdr3_aa: ASSSGPKRAF
v_call: TRBV28
clone_size: few
j_call: TRBJ1-1

cdr3_aa: SASWYEQY
v_call: TRBV20-1
clone_size: -
j_call: TRBJ2-7

cdr3_aa: ASSPGQGLTGELF
v_call: TRBV5-1
clone_size: few
j_call: TRBJ2-2

cdr3_aa: ASSVGLAERTQF
v_call: TRBV9
clone_size: few
j_call: TRBJ2-1

cdr3_aa: ASRGIGGSGANVLT
v_call: TRBV7-9
clone_size: few
j_call: TRBJ2-6

cdr3_aa: ASKTAGQPFETQY
v_call: TRBV27
clone_size: few
j_call: TRBJ2-5

cdr3_aa: ASSLSYGEQY
v_call: TRBV7-3
clone_size: -
j_call: TRBJ2-7

cdr3_aa: ASSLWALQGHRDRGTQY
v_call: TRBV27
clone_size: -
j_call: TRBJ2-3

cdr3_aa: ATSRDRGLSGELF
v_call: TRBV15
clone_size: -
j_call: TRBJ2-2

cdr3_aa: ASSLAQRPSYEQY
v_call: TRBV7-2
clone_size: -
j_call: TRBJ2-7

cdr3_aa: ASRPIMNTEAF
v_call: TRBV5-1
clone_size: -
j_call: TRBJ1-1

cdr3_aa: ASSSWTGGNEKLF
v_call: TRBV6-5
clone_size: -
j_call: TRBJ1-4

cdr3_aa: ASSKDHEDTQY
v_call: TRBV21-1
clone_size: few
j_call: TRBJ2-3

cdr3_aa: ASSGTSGSVYNEQF
v_call: TRBV5-4
clone_size: -
j_call: TRBJ2-1

cdr3_aa: ASFPTGTNYGYT
v_call: TRBV6-6
clone_size: few
j_call: TRBJ1-2

cdr3_aa: ASSPVAGSKNIQY
v_call: TRBV18
clone_size: few
j_call: TRBJ2-4

cdr3_aa: ASTSGRGRNEQF
v_call: TRBV28
clone_size: few
j_call: TRBJ2-1

cdr3_aa: ASSFLQGQGTDTQY
v_call: TRBV7-9
clone_size: -
j_call: TRBJ2-3

cdr3_aa: ASSLAGLAGGPGNEQF
v_call: TRBV5-1
clone_size: few
j_call: TRBJ2-1

cdr3_aa: ASSRPTGELF
v_call: TRBV19
clone_size: -
j_call: TRBJ2-2

cdr3_aa: ASSPGQTYEQY
v_call: TRBV7-2
clone_size: few
j_call: TRBJ2-7

cdr3_aa: ASSPDTGDTEQY
v_call: TRBV5-1
clone_size: -
j_call: TRBJ2-7

cdr3_aa: SAELGAEKLF
v_call: TRBV29-1
clone_size: -
j_call: TRBJ1-4

cdr3_aa: ASRTDRRNTEAF
v_call: TRBV28
clone_size: -
j_call: TRBJ1-1

cdr3_aa: ASSPFRPDTQY
v_call: TRBV18
clone_size: -
j_call: TRBJ2-3

cdr3_aa: ASNEGVAVSEQF
v_call: TRBV6-1
clone_size: -
j_call: TRBJ2-1

cdr3_aa: ASNGVASYEQY
v_call: TRBV28
clone_size: -
j_call: TRBJ2-7

cdr3_aa: ASSPSGTGQYGYT
v_call: TRBV18
clone_size: few
j_call: TRBJ1-2

cdr3_aa: ASSPTGRSGAGNTIY
v_call: TRBV5-1
clone_size: -
j_call: TRBJ1-3

cdr3_aa: ASSTTGSGANVLT
v_call: TRBV19
clone_size: -
j_call: TRBJ2-6

cdr3_aa: ASSFTGTGNYGEQF
v_call: TRBV18
clone_size: few
j_call: TRBJ2-1

cdr3_aa: ASSMQMDSSGANVLT
v_call: TRBV19
clone_size: few
j_call: TRBJ2-6

cdr3_aa: ASSLAPSGELF
v_call: TRBV7-9
clone_size: -
j_call: TRBJ2-2

cdr3_aa: ASSRGTEAF
v_call: TRBV7-9
clone_size: -
j_call: TRBJ1-1

cdr3_aa: ASSLDWMAQY
v_call: TRBV11-2
clone_size: few
j_call: TRBJ2-5

cdr3_aa: ASSQKTVSGSVGGELF
v_call: TRBV5-1
clone_size: few
j_call: TRBJ2-2

cdr3_aa: AIGSTGRTRGYT
v_call: TRBV10-3
clone_size: -
j_call: TRBJ1-2

cdr3_aa: ASSMGPYEQY
v_call: TRBV19
clone_size: -
j_call: TRBJ2-7

cdr3_aa: ASSPRVGVGNTEAF
v_call: TRBV4-2
clone_size: few
j_call: TRBJ1-1

cdr3_aa: ASGIAGEGTQY
v_call: TRBV7-3
clone_size: -
j_call: TRBJ2-5

cdr3_aa: ASSETSGRGYNEQF
v_call: TRBV9
clone_size: few
j_call: TRBJ2-1

cdr3_aa: ASSEPWGTDTQY
v_call: TRBV2
clone_size: few
j_call: TRBJ2-3